This TCR beta chain was recorded in a study of blood T cells in healthy people across ages. Study-wide results and limits: Age showed a roughly linear inverse relationship with TCR beta diversity per million T cells. A strong correlation between TCR beta diversity and naive T cell percentage was seen.

Each sample gave at least 6.5 million isolated PBMCs. CDR1 and CDR2 (germline): MGHRA, YSYEKL. The CDR3 extends over 16 amino acids. V dropped 1 base and J dropped 1 base, with 13 bases sitting between them. This clonotype was counted only a few times. Its antigen is unknown. Using a J-beta primer mix together with a sample-barcoded 5' primer, a second PCR was run for roughly 6 to 12 cycles. Each cDNA molecule carried a tag from a template-switch adaptor that contained 12 random nucleotides. In TCRdb, the 5' RACE reads were re-called with MiXCR into one record per CDR3 protein. The sample lists more than 1,400,000 distinct CDR3 sequences; 42% were seen once.

V is TRBV4-1 and J is TRBJ2-5; a possible D gene is TRBD2 (6 bases). The sequence derives from a woman aged 18 to 35 in good health. The specimen sequenced was blood. CDR3 residues: CASSQGEAGTQETQYF. CDR3 DNA sequence: TGCGCCAGCAGCCAAGGGGAGGCCGGAACCCAAGAGACCCAGTACTTC.